This entry lists 8 T cell receptor beta chains sequenced from one sample in a study of T cell clonotyping in hematopoietic cell transplantation. The protocol was immunoSEQ multiplex PCR, while the TCRdb copy is restricted to in-frame clones and leaves out a portion. The sample contains about 49,000 clones, just over 85% of which appear only once. Time point reported: recipient sample about 28 days before transplant, after cytoreduction. The material sequenced was peripheral blood mononuclear cells, taken before stem cell transplant. Source of these receptors: a man aged 55 to 70 with biphenotypic leukemia. Some clones in this sample may be carry-over from other donors' samples.

J is TRBJ1-1 and V is TRBV7-3, with TRBD1 matching 9 bases. Germline trimming cut 5 bases from V and 4 bases from J; bases unmatched to any gene: 5. Germline values: CDR1 SGHTA, CDR2 FQGTGA. The CDR3 totals 14 residues. The CDR3 bases are TGTGCCAGCAGCCGAACAGGGGGCATCACTGAAGCTTTCTTT. Encoded protein: CASSRTGGITEAFF.

A single count supports this clone. The chain links TRBV6-5 to TRBJ1-4; 9 nucleotides agree with TRBD1. Trimming removed 6 bases from V and 5 bases from J; junction bases left unmatched: 7. Germline CDR1 and CDR2: MNHEY and SVGAGI. The CDR3 consists of 15 residues. CDR3 loop: CASRSAGTGNEKLFF. CDR3 in DNA: TGTGCCAGCAGGTCCGCCGGGACAGGGAATGAAAAACTGTTTTTT.

The rearrangement uses TRBV2 and TRBJ2-1, with D unclear. Trimming stripped 7 bases from V and 6 bases from J, with 16 bases between. Germline V lookup: CDR1 SNHLY, CDR2 FYNNEI. This CDR3 is 14 amino acids long. The CDR3 reads CASTGTDYGNEQFF. CDR3 in DNA: TGTGCCAGCACCGGAACTGATTACGGCAATGAGCAGTTCTTC.

This chain connects TRBV5-4 to TRBJ2-7, with 10 positions matching TRBD2. The CDR3 length is 15 residues. CDR1 SGHNT and CDR2 YYREEE come from the germline V gene (reference sequence). V lost 3 bases and J lost 1; bases outside the gene matches: 4. The CDR3 nucleotides read TGTGCCAGCAGCTCGCTAGCGGGAGTTTCCTACGAGCAGTACTTC. This translates into CASSSLAGVSYEQYF.

The rearrangement joins TRBV19 to TRBJ1-5; D possibly corresponds to TRBD1 (5 bases). Germline V lookup: CDR1 LNHDA, CDR2 SQIVND (reference sequence). This CDR3 has 14 amino acids. Trimming left V 3 bases short and J 6 bases short, with 12 bases between. CDR3 loop: CASSIGDRPQPQHF. CDR3 coding DNA: TGTGCCAGTAGTATCGGGGACCGGCCTCAGCCCCAGCATTTT.

This clone is a singleton in its sample. The V and J genes are TRBV14 and TRBJ2-1, with 8 bases lining up with TRBD2. Trimming removed 7 bases from V and 6 bases from J; junction bases left unmatched: 8. The CDR3 length is 14 residues. Germline CDR1 reads SGHDN; CDR2 reads FVKESK. CDR3 sequence reads: CASTRGGAINEQFF. The CDR3 DNA is TGTGCCAGCACCCGGGGGGGCGCGATCAATGAGCAGTTCTTC.

This sequence joins TRBV5-4 and TRBJ1-2; TRBD1 might be the D (5 bases). Trimming left V 4 bases short and J 3 bases short, with 13 bases between. The germline V gene has CDR1 SGHNT and CDR2 YYREEE (reference sequence). The CDR3 has 14 residues. CDR3 residues: CASSRGQADYGYTF. The CDR3 DNA sequence: TGTGCCAGCAGCAGAGGACAAGCCGACTATGGCTACACCTTC.

The rearrangement uses TRBV18 and TRBJ2-7, with 7 bases that match TRBD2. The trim removed 4 bases at V and 0 bases at J, leaving 3 bases unmatched. The CDR3 runs to 14 residues. Germline V gene lookup returns CDR1 KGHSH and CDR2 LQKENI. The CDR3 loop is CASSRSGDSYEQYF. In nucleotides, the CDR3 is TGTGCCAGCTCACGCAGCGGGGACTCCTACGAGCAGTACTTC.